This TCR beta chain is drawn from a study of CD8 T cells in Susac syndrome. Random hexamers primed reverse transcription of about 0.5 to 1 ug RNA. By means of immunoSEQ multiplex PCR, TCR beta CDR3 spanning 54 Vbeta and 13 Jbeta underwent amplification. One entry per CDR3 protein, called by TCRdb with MiXCR from the immunoSEQ multiplex PCR reads. This table has 150,000 to 200,000 distinct CDR3 sequences, 85% to 95% appearing once. TCR beta sequencing covered blood CD8+ and CD4+ T cells. TEMRA cells were FACS-enriched, with CD8+ and CD4+ T cells isolated negatively. Trimming took 3 bases from V and 4 from J; bases not matched to a gene: 9. Germline V lookup: CDR1 DFQATT, CDR2 SNEGSKA (reference sequence). This CDR3 spans 16 amino acids.

This receptor was obtained from a human donor with multiple sclerosis. The rearrangement joins TRBV20-1 to TRBJ1-2; TRBD1 matches 12 bases. Sequenced material: CD8+ T cells from PBMCs. The CDR3 nucleotides read TGCAGTGCTAGCCCCGGGACAGGGGGCGACGGCTATGGCTACACCTTC. Protein product: CSASPGTGGDGYGYTF.